The 29 T cell receptor beta chains reported below all come from one sample, sequenced in a study of shared T cell receptors in the human thymus. The data were produced by immunoSEQ multiplex PCR, yet TCRdb's version contains in-frame clones alone and is incomplete. Found here are hundreds of thousands of clones, 78% of them singletons; the top ten hold 0.013%. The sample also formed part of further work on human thymus T cells.

Sequenced material: thymocytes. The source of these receptors is a boy less than two years old with a congenital heart defect.

The J gene is TRBJ2-7, the V gene TRBV7-2; maybe TRBD2 (6 bases). CDR3 length: 16 residues. Germline V gives CDR1 SGHTA, CDR2 FQGNSA. V was shortened by 5 bases and J by 0 bases, with 17 bases between the two germline ends. This CDR3 is CASSISGPPSSYEQYF. Written as DNA, the CDR3 is TGTGCCAGCAGCATCAGCGGGCCACCCAGCTCCTACGAGCAGTACTTC. Combining the CDR3 with reference TRBV7-2 and TRBJ2-7 gives the whole variable domain GAGVSQSPSNKVTEKGKDVELRCDPISGHTALYWYRQSLGQGLEFLIYFQGNSAPDKSGLPSDRFSAERTGGSVSTLTIQRTQQEDSAVYLCASSISGPPSSYEQYFGPGTRLTVT.

The V call is TRBV5-1, the J call TRBJ1-1; D not certain. V lost 0 bases to trimming and J lost 4 bases, with 13 bases between them. CDR1 is SGHRS and CDR2 is YFSETQ in the germline V gene. This CDR3 contains 15 residues. The CDR3 nucleotides are TGCGCCAGCAGCTTGGTTAGCGCCTCAGGCACTGAAGCTTTCTTT. It encodes CASSLVSASGTEAFF.

V gene TRBV6-1 combines with J gene TRBJ1-1; D may be TRBD1 (5 bases). Germline V gene sequence: CDR1 MNHNS, CDR2 SASEGT. This CDR3 has 13 residues. Trimming cost V 5 bases and J 5 bases, with 12 bases left between them. In DNA form, the CDR3 reads TGTGCCAGCAGTCAAACAGGTGTTACTGAAGCTTTCTTT. Protein: CASSQTGVTEAFF.

This sequence joins TRBV28 and TRBJ2-7, with 8 positions matching TRBD2. The V and J ends lost 5 bases and 0 bases, in that order; junction bases with no gene match: 3. Germline CDR1 is MDHEN and CDR2 is SYDVKM. The CDR3 loop spans 14 amino acids. This CDR3 is CASSVSGSSYEQYF. CDR3 DNA: TGTGCCAGCAGTGTGAGCGGGAGCTCCTACGAGCAGTACTTC.

The CDR3 coding sequence is TGTGCCTGGCAAAGCGGCCACTACAATGAGCAGTTCTTC. As protein: CAWQSGHYNEQFF. The rearrangement uses TRBV30 and TRBJ2-1; the D gene is possibly TRBD2 (5 bases). This CDR3 region has 13 residues. With 5 bases removed from V and 3 bases from J, the gap between germline ends came to 11 bases. Germline loops: CDR1 GTSNPN, CDR2 SVGIG (reference sequence).

The rearrangement joins TRBV27 to TRBJ2-1, with 9 nucleotides matching TRBD2. Germline V gene sequence: CDR1 MNHEY, CDR2 SMNVEV (reference sequence). This CDR3 region has 17 residues. The V gene end was trimmed by 6 bases and the J gene end by 10 bases; junction bases not matched to a gene: 19. The CDR3 DNA follows: TGTGCCAGCAGCAGATTAGCGGGAGAACCCCTAGAATGGGAGCAGTTCTTC. Amino acid sequence: CASSRLAGEPLEWEQFF.

This rearrangement joins TRBV7-9 to TRBJ2-7, with TRBD1 matching over 10 bases. Trimming removed 5 bases from V and 1 base from J; junction bases left unmatched: 8. The length of the CDR3 is 16 residues. Germline CDR1 and CDR2: SEHNR and FQNEAQ (reference sequence). CDR3 nucleotide sequence: TGTGCCAGCAGCCTCCGGGACAGGGGTCGATCCTACGAGCAGTACTTC. This gives the protein CASSLRDRGRSYEQYF.

V and J are TRBV27 and TRBJ2-3; D is unresolved. Germline V lookup: CDR1 MNHEY, CDR2 SMNVEV (reference sequence). CDR3 length: 15 amino acids. The V gene lost 6 bases and the J gene lost 1 base, with 14 bases spanning the gap. The CDR3, as DNA: TGTGCCAGCAGCGTACAGAGCACGGGCACAGATACGCAGTATTTT. It codes for CASSVQSTGTDTQYF.

As DNA, the CDR3 is TGTGCCAGCAGCTTAGGGCGAGGGCGGCGCTACGAGCAGTACTTC. Translating it yields CASSLGRGRRYEQYF. The rearrangement joins TRBV7-9 to TRBJ2-7; weak D call: TRBD2 (5 bases). The V and J ends lost 1 base and 3 bases respectively, with 13 bases between them. The CDR3 contains 15 residues. Germline CDR1 reads SEHNR; CDR2 reads FQNEAQ (reference sequence). The full variable domain, in which reference TRBV7-9 and TRBJ2-7 provide the parts outside the CDR3, is DTGVSQNPRHKITKRGQNVTFRCDPISEHNRLYWYRQTLGQGPEFLTYFQNEAQLEKSRLLSDRFSAERPKGSFSTLEIQRTEQGDSAMYLCASSLGRGRRYEQYFGPGTRLTVT.

This sequence joins TRBV27 and TRBJ2-4; 12 bases match TRBD1. Germline V gene data show CDR1 as MNHEY and CDR2 as SMNVEV (reference sequence). J gave up 1 base and V 8 bases, and 12 bases lay outside the gene matches. The CDR3 covers 18 residues. CDR3 nucleotide sequence: TGTGCCAGCGGTGAACGGGACAGGGGGCACGGGGCCAAAAACATTCAGTACTTC. Translating it yields CASGERDRGHGAKNIQYF.

The rearrangement joins TRBV11-2 to TRBJ2-7; D is possibly TRBD1 (5 bases). Germline V gene data show CDR1 as SGHAT and CDR2 as FQNNGV. CDR3 size: 16 residues. With 1 base removed from V and 7 bases from J, the gap between germline ends came to 20 bases. CDR3: CASSLVRQGWKAEQYF. The CDR3 bases are TGTGCCAGCAGCTTAGTCCGGCAGGGTTGGAAAGCGGAGCAGTACTTC. The full variable domain, its missing parts supplied by reference TRBV11-2 and TRBJ2-7, is EAGVAQSPRYKIIEKRQSVAFWCNPISGHATLYWYQQILGQGPKLLIQFQNNGVVDDSQLPKDRFSAERLKGVDSTLKIQPAKLEDSAVYLCASSLVRQGWKAEQYFGPGTRLTVT.

The J gene is TRBJ1-5, the V gene TRBV18, with 7 bases fitting TRBD1. There are 15 residues in the CDR3. With V trimmed by 3 bases and J by 0 bases, 2 bases remained unmatched. The V gene's germline CDR1 is KGHSH and CDR2 LQKENI. DNA of the CDR3: TGTGCCAGCTCACCTCGGGACAGTAGCAATCAGCCCCAGCATTTT. Translated, it gives CASSPRDSSNQPQHF.

This rearrangement joins TRBV5-4 to TRBJ2-7; TRBD2 agrees at 11 bases. The trim removed 4 bases at V and 4 bases at J, leaving 10 bases unmatched. Germline V lookup: CDR1 SGHNT, CDR2 YYREEE (reference sequence). This CDR3 contains 16 residues. The CDR3 region has the DNA TGTGCCAGCAGCCACCCCGGGACTAGCGGCCAGTACGAGCAGTACTTC. It translates to CASSHPGTSGQYEQYF.

The chain recombines TRBV6-5 with TRBJ2-7; TRBD1 matches 11 bases. V was clipped by 2 bases and J by 4 bases; unmatched bases: 1. Looked up from germline, CDR1 is MNHEY and CDR2 is SVGAGI. CDR3 size: 14 residues. As DNA, the CDR3 is TGTGCCAGCAGTTACGGGGACAGGGGGTACGAGCAGTACTTC. Its protein product is CASSYGDRGYEQYF.

The chain has TRBV5-1 and TRBJ2-5, with 9 bases lining up with TRBD1. Germline V gene sequence: CDR1 SGHRS, CDR2 YFSETQ. Trimming took 4 bases from V and 3 from J; bases not matched to a gene: 7. The CDR3 length is 15 residues. CDR3 in DNA: TGCGCCAGCAGCCCCCCTAGGACAGGGGAAGAGACCCAGTACTTC. It yields the protein CASSPPRTGEETQYF.

This chain connects TRBV19 to TRBJ1-5, with unresolved D. The germline V and J ends were trimmed by 5 bases and 0 bases, with 14 bases remaining between them. Germline assignment: CDR1 LNHDA and CDR2 SQIVND (reference sequence). This CDR3 spans 16 amino acids. CDR3 sequence reads: CASSSRSPYSNQPQHF. The CDR3 DNA sequence: TGTGCCAGTAGTTCTCGGAGTCCCTATAGCAATCAGCCCCAGCATTTT.

The chain is built from TRBV7-2 and TRBJ2-3, with 8 positions matching TRBD2. V lost 5 bases and J lost 6; bases outside the gene matches: 10. From germline, CDR1 is SGHTA and CDR2 FQGNSA. The CDR3 length is 15 residues. The CDR3 region has the DNA TGTGCCAGCAGCCAGCGGGAGATGGTGTGGGATACGCAGTATTTT. This sequence encodes CASSQREMVWDTQYF.

The rearrangement links TRBV10-3 to TRBJ1-5, with 9 positions matching TRBD1. Trimming at V came to 4 bases and at J to 5 bases, leaving 6 bases not matched to a gene. Germline CDR1 and CDR2: ENHRY and SYGVKD. This CDR3 contains 15 residues. DNA of the CDR3: TGTGCCATCAGTGCATACAGGGGGCCGGATCAGCCCCAGCATTTT. Protein: CAISAYRGPDQPQHF.

This chain uses TRBV27 with TRBJ2-3; 8 positions match TRBD1. The V and J ends lost 5 bases and 5 bases, in that order; junction bases with no gene match: 9. From germline, CDR1 is MNHEY and CDR2 SMNVEV (reference sequence). CDR3 length equals 15 residues. The CDR3 DNA reads TGTGCCAGCAGTCCCCACGGCAGGGGGCTAGATACGCAGTATTTT. As protein: CASSPHGRGLDTQYF.

V usage is TRBV30 and J usage is TRBJ2-7; 12 positions match TRBD2. This CDR3 is 16 amino acids long. Germline V gene data show CDR1 as GTSNPN and CDR2 as SVGIG (reference sequence). Trimming took 2 bases from V and 4 from J; bases not matched to a gene: 9. The chain's CDR3 is CAWSPTPGLAGYEQYF. CDR3 coding DNA: TGTGCCTGGAGTCCAACCCCGGGACTAGCGGGTTACGAGCAGTACTTC.

The chain combines TRBV18 with TRBJ2-1; a weak D match, TRBD2 (5 bases). The CDR3 contains 14 residues. V was pared by 3 bases and J by 4 bases, with 10 bases between. Germline V gives CDR1 KGHSH, CDR2 LQKENI. The CDR3 coding sequence is TGTGCCAGCTCACCGGAGGCCAGATACAATGAGCAGTTCTTC. It is translated as CASSPEARYNEQFF.

V is TRBV11-2 and J is TRBJ2-1; D is undetermined. This CDR3 comprises 16 residues. Trimming removed 0 bases at V and 6 bases at J, with 15 bases between. Germline-derived CDR1 and CDR2 are SGHAT and FQNNGV. CDR3 nucleotides: TGTGCCAGCAGCTTAGATCCCCTAGTTGTGCGCAATGAGCAGTTCTTC. Translation gives CASSLDPLVVRNEQFF.

Turning to this clone: Other DNA sequences of this sample code for an identical CDR3. The chain employs TRBV9 and TRBJ2-7, with 12 positions matching TRBD2. V gave up 3 bases and J gave up 1 base; unmatched junction bases: 2. Germline V CDR1 and CDR2: SGDLS, YYNGEE. The CDR3 is 15 residues long. CDR3: CASSAGLAGSYEQYF. The CDR3 region has the DNA TGTGCCAGCAGCGCAGGACTAGCGGGGTCCTACGAGCAGTACTTC.

The V gene is TRBV6-5, the J gene TRBJ2-7; TRBD2 agrees at 12 bases. The length of the CDR3 is 16 residues. Trimming removed 2 bases from V and 3 bases from J; junction bases left unmatched: 5. Germline V gene lookup returns CDR1 MNHEY and CDR2 SVGAGI. Here the CDR3 reads CASSYGLAGKIYEQYF. For the CDR3, the DNA is TGTGCCAGCAGTTACGGACTAGCGGGAAAAATCTACGAGCAGTACTTC.

This clone occurred a few times. The chain couples TRBV6-1 to TRBJ1-4; TRBD1 might be the D (6 bases). CDR3 length: 14 residues. CDR1 and CDR2 (germline): MNHNS, SASEGT. The V end lost 6 bases, the J end lost 3 bases, and 11 bases lay between the germline ends. The CDR3 coding sequence is TGTGCCAGCAGGGCAGGGGACCCTAATGAAAAACTGTTTTTT. It yields the protein CASRAGDPNEKLFF.

The chain recombines TRBV2 with TRBJ2-2; D is uncertain. The V gene's germline CDR1 is SNHLY and CDR2 FYNNEI. Between the trimmed V and J ends, which lost 10 bases and 0 bases, there was a span of 9 bases. CDR3 length equals 13 residues. CDR3 in amino acids: CAISRPNTGELFF. The CDR3 DNA sequence: TGTGCCATCTCCAGGCCGAACACCGGGGAGCTGTTTTTT.

The chain carries TRBV30 and TRBJ2-5; 9 nucleotides align to TRBD2. After removal of 0 bases from V and 1 base from J, the junction contained 9 bases not matched to a gene. There are 17 residues in the CDR3. From germline, CDR1 is GTSNPN and CDR2 SVGIG (reference sequence). CDR3: CAWSVRSRTSVQETQYF. The CDR3 DNA reads as TGTGCCTGGAGTGTAAGGAGCAGGACTAGCGTCCAAGAGACCCAGTACTTC.

V is TRBV5-1 and J is TRBJ2-2; D is unclear. Germline loops: CDR1 SGHRS, CDR2 YFSETQ. With 4 bases removed from V and 7 bases from J, the gap between germline ends came to 8 bases. This CDR3 has 12 residues. CDR3: CASSPYGGELFF. The CDR3 coding sequence is TGCGCCAGCAGCCCCTATGGCGGGGAGCTGTTTTTT.

The chain carries TRBV18 and TRBJ2-3; TRBD2 is a possible D gene (5 bases). Deletions cut 6 bases from V and 3 bases from J, with 16 bases between. This CDR3 has 15 residues. Germline V lookup: CDR1 KGHSH, CDR2 LQKENI. The CDR3, as DNA: TGTGCCAGCTCGAGGGCGGTGTTCGCTACAGATACGCAGTATTTT. Encoded protein: CASSRAVFATDTQYF.